This TCR beta chain was captured by sequencing in a study of OX40 agonist ivuxolimab in advanced cancers. At the level of the study: Of the participants, approximately 38% had some prior anti-PD-1, anti-PD-L1 or anti-CTLA-4 therapy, which was allowed. Partial responses were achieved by three patients, of whom one had hepatocellular carcinoma and two had cutaneous melanoma.

The assay was immunoSEQ multiplex PCR, and TCRdb's table has in-frame clones only and misses some. The sample carries 20,000 to 25,000 clones, approximately 82% recorded once. Study-wide points: At 0.1 to 3.0 mg/kg, clonal expansion of CD4+ and CD8+ blood T cells had occurred by week 6. Still undetermined is the antigen specificity of the expanded peripheral T cells.

To note about this clone: Its specificity is not known. Its ends do not fully match the called genes, so a read error is possible.

CDR1 is MNHEY and CDR2 is SMNVEV in the germline V gene (reference sequence). This CDR3 spans 20 amino acids. This sequence joins TRBV27 and TRBJ2-3; TRBD2 matches at 12 bases. Sequences were derived from CD4+ or CD8+ T cells sorted from blood, sampled in a trial of the OX40 agonist ivuxolimab. The source is an adult with an advanced solid tumor such as melanoma, head and neck, liver or kidney cancer. This chain's CDR3 is CASSSRSTSGGPWRTDMQYF. CDR3 sequence (DNA): TGTGCCAGCAGTTCCCGTTCGACTAGCGGGGGCCCCTGGCGCACAGATATGCAGTATTTT.